This T cell receptor (beta chain) is from a study of cytomegalovirus exposure and HLA in healthy donors. Study-level findings and limits: TCR beta sequences reportedly predicted most subjects' HLA-A and HLA-B alleles accurately. Cytomegalovirus status was reportedly diagnosed by the classifier with high specificity and sensitivity. More clonal expansion characterized HLA-associated TCR beta chains than equally common others in a later analysis. A link between a missense DCLRE1C variant and TCR beta V- and J-gene trimming emerged from a later analysis.

Trimming pared 5 bases from V and 10 bases from J, leaving 12 bases between. CDR1 SGHTA and CDR2 FQGNSA come from the germline V gene. CDR3 length equals 12 residues. With 60 Vbeta and 13 Jbeta primers, the PCR was carried out. Sequencing used immunoSEQ multiplex PCR; TCRdb keeps in-frame clones, though not all of them. The table has about 140,000 clones, about three fifths seen once; the top ten hold about 1.8%. With regard to this clone: Its antigen is undetermined.

The material sequenced was PBMCs. The receptor was isolated from a male donor in good health and CMV-seronegative. The rearrangement joins TRBV7-2 to TRBJ2-1; the D is unclear. DNA for the CDR3: TGTGCCAGCAGCCTGAGTTTCGGGGAGCAGTTCTTC. This translates into CASSLSFGEQFF.